These T cell receptor beta chains were read from a single sample in a study of blood T cell repertoires in COVID-19. Assay: immunoSEQ multiplex PCR; the TCRdb copy retains only in-frame clones and omits some. The repertoire includes about 130,000 clones, about 85% of them detected once, and just over 6.5% sits in the top ten. Source material: peripheral blood. Receptors were obtained from an elderly man with active or convalescent COVID-19. The CDR3 runs from the conserved cysteine through the conserved F or W. A D gene is named only where the DNA matches it firmly. Size is stated for part of the rows, as once, few or many counts, or as a class when the clone is expanded.

>TRBJ2-3|TRBD2|TRBV7-3|-|16
TGTGCCAGCAGCTTAAACCCTAGCGGTAGCACAGATACGCAGTATTTT
CASSLNPSGSTDTQYF
>TRBJ1-6|TRBD1|TRBV19|once|14
TGTGCCAGTAGTCCAGGACAGGGGAATTCACCCCTCCACTTT
CASSPGQGNSPLHF
>TRBJ1-2|TRBD1|TRBV5-5|-|15
TGTGCCAGCAGCTTGATAAGACAGGGGCTCGGAGGCTACACCTTC
CASSLIRQGLGGYTF
>TRBJ1-5|-|TRBV30|few|14
TGTGCCTGGAGAGGGAGGGCATTCAATCAGCCCCAGCATTTT
CAWRGRAFNQPQHF
>TRBJ2-1|-|TRBV6-2/TRBV6-3|-|15
TGTGCCAGCAGTTATTGGCAGGGGTCTACTTATGAGCAGTTCTTC
CASSYWQGSTYEQFF
>TRBJ1-3|-|TRBV6-2/TRBV6-3|-|14
TGTGCCAGCAGCCGCGGGACCCCTGGAAACACCATATATTTT
CASSRGTPGNTIYF
>TRBJ1-1|-|TRBV7-3|-|15
TGTGCCAGCACCCTAGGACCCGGCGGGGGTTCTGAAGCTTTCTTT
CASTLGPGGGSEAFF
>TRBJ1-1|TRBD1|TRBV7-9|-|15
TGTGCCAGCAGCCCCCTGACAGGGAGAAACACTGAAGCTTTCTTT
CASSPLTGRNTEAFF
>TRBJ1-2|TRBD1|TRBV29-1|-|13
TGCAGTTCCGAGGGGCAGGGGGCGGATGGCTACACCTTC
CSSEGQGADGYTF
>TRBJ1-3|TRBD1|TRBV5-6|once|16
TGTGCCAGCAGCTTGGGGACAGGGCCCGCTGGAAACACCATATATTTT
CASSLGTGPAGNTIYF
>TRBJ1-2|-|TRBV18|-|14
TGTGCCAGCTCACCACGGCAGACTGTAGATGGCTACACCTTC
CASSPRQTVDGYTF
>TRBJ2-1|-|TRBV6-2/TRBV6-3|-|16
TGTGCCAGCAGTTGGCCGAGGGGGGGCCTTTACAATGAGCAGTTCTTC
CASSWPRGGLYNEQFF
>TRBJ1-6|TRBD1|TRBV9|few|16
TGTGCCAGCAGCAGACAGGGGGCAGTGGATAATTCACCCCTCCACTTT
CASSRQGAVDNSPLHF
>TRBJ1-3|-|TRBV12-3/TRBV12-4|few|13
TGTGCCAGCAGTTTAATTCAGGGAAACACCATATATTTT
CASSLIQGNTIYF
>TRBJ2-7|-|TRBV15|-|12
TGTGCCACCAGCAGAGGGGGCCGCGAGCAGTACTTC
CATSRGGREQYF
>TRBJ1-1|-|TRBV3-1/TRBV3-2|-|12
TGTGCCAGCAGCCAAGTAAACACTGAAGCTTTCTTT
CASSQVNTEAFF
>TRBJ2-5|TRBD1|TRBV5-5|-|16
TGTGCCAGCAGCTTGGGCCTCGGGACAGGGCTTGAGACCCAGTACTTC
CASSLGLGTGLETQYF
>TRBJ2-4|TRBD1|TRBV27|-|17
TGTGCCAGCAGTTCTTACTGGGGCGACAGGGTGGAGAACATTCAGTACTTC
CASSSYWGDRVENIQYF
>TRBJ2-3|-|TRBV25-1|-|14
TGTGCCAGCAGTGATGACATTTTGTTGAATACGCAGTATTTT
CASSDDILLNTQYF
>TRBJ1-1|-|TRBV2|-|14
TGTGCCAGCAGTGAAAGGGGGTTGAACACTGAAGCTTTCTTT
CASSERGLNTEAFF
>TRBJ2-4|-|TRBV15|-|13
TGTGCCACCAGCAACGAACAGCCGAACATTCAGTACTTC
CATSNEQPNIQYF
>TRBJ1-4|TRBD1|TRBV4-1|-|18
TGCGCCAGCAGCCAAGATATAAACGGACAGGGTAGGAATGAAAAACTGTTTTTT
CASSQDINGQGRNEKLFF
>TRBJ2-1|TRBD2|TRBV2|once|14
TGTGCCAGCAGTGCCGCGGGGACTAGCGGGAGCCGGTTCTTC
CASSAAGTSGSRFF
>TRBJ1-4|-|TRBV6-5|-|14
TGTGCCAGCAGTTACGGACAATTTAATGAAAAACTGTTTTTT
CASSYGQFNEKLFF
>TRBJ2-7|-|TRBV2|-|14
TGTGCCAGCAGCGGACAGCGGACGCCCTACGAGCAGTACTTC
CASSGQRTPYEQYF
>TRBJ2-7|-|TRBV30|few|14
TGTGCCTGGAGCCCGACTTTTGGGGGCGGCGAGCAGTACTTC
CAWSPTFGGGEQYF
>TRBJ2-3|-|TRBV25-1|-|16
TGTGCCAGCAGTGAGTGGGCGGGCCGCGGCACAGATACGCAGTATTTT
CASSEWAGRGTDTQYF
>TRBJ1-6|-|TRBV18|once|14
TGTGCCAGCTCACCTAGACAGGCTAATTCACCCCTCCACTTT
CASSPRQANSPLHF
>TRBJ2-2|TRBD2|TRBV4-3|-|18
TGCGCCAGCAGCCAAGATTCTATCCAGCGGGGAGGCACCGGGGAGCTGTTTTTT
CASSQDSIQRGGTGELFF
>TRBJ1-2|-|TRBV9|-|15
TGTGCCAGCAGCGTGAGATCGGGAGTGTATTATGGCTACACCTTC
CASSVRSGVYYGYTF